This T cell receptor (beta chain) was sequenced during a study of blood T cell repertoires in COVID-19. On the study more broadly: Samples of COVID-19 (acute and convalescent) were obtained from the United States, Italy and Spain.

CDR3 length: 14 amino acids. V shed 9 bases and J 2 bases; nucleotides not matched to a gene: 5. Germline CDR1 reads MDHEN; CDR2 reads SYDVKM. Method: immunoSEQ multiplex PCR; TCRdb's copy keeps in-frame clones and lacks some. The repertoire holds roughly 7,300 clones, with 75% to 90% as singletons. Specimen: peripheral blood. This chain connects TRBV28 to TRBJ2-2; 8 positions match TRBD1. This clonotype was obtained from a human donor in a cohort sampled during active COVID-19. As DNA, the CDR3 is TGTGCCAGTGCAGGGGGCTTAAACACCGGGGAGCTGTTTTTT. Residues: CASAGGLNTGELFF.